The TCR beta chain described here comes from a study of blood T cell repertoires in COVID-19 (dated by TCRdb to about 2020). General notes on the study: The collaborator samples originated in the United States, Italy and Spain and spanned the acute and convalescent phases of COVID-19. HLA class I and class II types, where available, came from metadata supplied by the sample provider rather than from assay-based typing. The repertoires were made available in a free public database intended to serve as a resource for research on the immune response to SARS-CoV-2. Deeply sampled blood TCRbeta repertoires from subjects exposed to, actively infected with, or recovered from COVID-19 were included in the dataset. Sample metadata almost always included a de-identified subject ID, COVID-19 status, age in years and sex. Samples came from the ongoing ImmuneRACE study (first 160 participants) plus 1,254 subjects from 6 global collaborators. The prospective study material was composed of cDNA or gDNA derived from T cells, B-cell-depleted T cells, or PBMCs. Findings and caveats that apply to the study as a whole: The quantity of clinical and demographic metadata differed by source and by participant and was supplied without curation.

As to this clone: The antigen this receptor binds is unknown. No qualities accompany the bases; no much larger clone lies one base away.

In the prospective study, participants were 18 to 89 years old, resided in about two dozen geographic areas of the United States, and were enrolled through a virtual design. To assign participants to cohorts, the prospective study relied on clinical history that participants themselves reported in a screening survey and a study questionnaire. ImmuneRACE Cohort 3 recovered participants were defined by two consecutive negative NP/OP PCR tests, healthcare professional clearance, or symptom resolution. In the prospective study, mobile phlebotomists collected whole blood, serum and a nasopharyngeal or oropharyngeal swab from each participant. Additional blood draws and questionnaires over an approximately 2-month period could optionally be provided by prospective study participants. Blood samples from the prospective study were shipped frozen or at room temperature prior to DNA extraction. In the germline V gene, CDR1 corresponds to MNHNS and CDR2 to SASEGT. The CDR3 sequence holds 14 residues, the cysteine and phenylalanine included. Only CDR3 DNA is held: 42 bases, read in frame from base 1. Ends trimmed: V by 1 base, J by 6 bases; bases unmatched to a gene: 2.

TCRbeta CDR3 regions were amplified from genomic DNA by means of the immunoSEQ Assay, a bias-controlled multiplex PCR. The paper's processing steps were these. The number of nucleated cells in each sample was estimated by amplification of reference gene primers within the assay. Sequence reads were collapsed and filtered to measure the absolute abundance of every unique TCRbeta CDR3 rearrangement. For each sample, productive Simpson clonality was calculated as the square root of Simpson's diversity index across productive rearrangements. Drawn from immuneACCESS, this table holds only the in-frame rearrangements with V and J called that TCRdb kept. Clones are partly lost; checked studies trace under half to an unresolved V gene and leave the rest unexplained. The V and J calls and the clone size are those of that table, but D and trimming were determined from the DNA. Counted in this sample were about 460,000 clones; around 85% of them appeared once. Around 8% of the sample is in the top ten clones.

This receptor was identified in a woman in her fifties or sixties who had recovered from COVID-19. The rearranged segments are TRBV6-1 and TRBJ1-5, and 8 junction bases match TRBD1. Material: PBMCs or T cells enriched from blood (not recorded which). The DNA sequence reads TGTGCCAGCAGTGAAGGGACAGGGACTCAGCCCCAGCATTTT. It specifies CASSEGTGTQPQHF.